This paragraph reports one T cell receptor (beta chain). This entry is derived from a study of CD8 T cells in Susac syndrome. Random-hexamer reverse transcription was applied to roughly 0.5 to 1 ug RNA. From the immunoSEQ multiplex PCR reads, TCRdb called clonotypes with MiXCR, one entry per CDR3 protein. The sample includes tens of thousands of distinct CDR3 sequences, approximately 92% of them seen just once. The sample consisted of CD8+ T cells from PBMCs. The receptor's source is a human donor in good health.

The CDR3 loop reads CASSFVGLAVLGEQFF. DNA for the CDR3: TGTGCCAGCAGTTTTGTGGGACTAGCGGTCTTGGGTGAGCAGTTCTTC. The rearrangement joins TRBV12-3 or TRBV12-4 to TRBJ2-1; 11 positions match TRBD2. Trimming at V came to 3 bases and at J to 9 bases, leaving 10 bases not matched to a gene. The CDR3 length is 16 residues.